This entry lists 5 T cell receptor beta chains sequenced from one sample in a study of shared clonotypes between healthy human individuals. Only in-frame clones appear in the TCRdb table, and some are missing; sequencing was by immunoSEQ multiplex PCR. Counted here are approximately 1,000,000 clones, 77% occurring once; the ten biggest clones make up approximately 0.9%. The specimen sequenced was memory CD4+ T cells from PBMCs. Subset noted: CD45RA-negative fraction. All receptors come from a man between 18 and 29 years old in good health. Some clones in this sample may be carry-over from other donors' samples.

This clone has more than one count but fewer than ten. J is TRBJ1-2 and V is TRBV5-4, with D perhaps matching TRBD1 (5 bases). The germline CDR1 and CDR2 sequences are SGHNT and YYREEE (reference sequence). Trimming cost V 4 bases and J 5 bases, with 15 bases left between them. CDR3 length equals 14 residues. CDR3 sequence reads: CASSPNPTEYGYTF. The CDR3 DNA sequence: TGTGCCAGCAGCCCAAATCCGACAGAATATGGCTACACCTTC.

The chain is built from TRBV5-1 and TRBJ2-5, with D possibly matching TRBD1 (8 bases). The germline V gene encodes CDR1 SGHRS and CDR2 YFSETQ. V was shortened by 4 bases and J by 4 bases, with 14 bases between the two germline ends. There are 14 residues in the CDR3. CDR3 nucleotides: TGCGCCAGCAGCATGACAGGGGAGGGAGAGACCCAGTACTTC. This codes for CASSMTGEGETQYF.

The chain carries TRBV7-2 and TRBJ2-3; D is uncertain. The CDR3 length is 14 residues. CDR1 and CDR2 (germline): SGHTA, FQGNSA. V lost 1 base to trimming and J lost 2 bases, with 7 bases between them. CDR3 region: CASSLVSLTDTQYF. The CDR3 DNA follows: TGTGCCAGCAGCTTAGTCAGCCTCACAGATACGCAGTATTTT.

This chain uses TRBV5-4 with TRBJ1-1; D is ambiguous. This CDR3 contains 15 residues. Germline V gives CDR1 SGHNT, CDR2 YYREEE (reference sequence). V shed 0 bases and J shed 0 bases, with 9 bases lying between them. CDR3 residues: CASSLVGTLNTEAFF. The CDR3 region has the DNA TGTGCCAGCAGCTTGGTGGGAACCTTGAACACTGAAGCTTTCTTT.

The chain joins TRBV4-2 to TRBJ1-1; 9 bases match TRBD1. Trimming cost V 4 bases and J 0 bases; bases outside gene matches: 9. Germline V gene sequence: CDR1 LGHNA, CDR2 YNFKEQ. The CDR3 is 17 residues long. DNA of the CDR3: TGTGCCAGCAGCCGAGGGGACAGGGAATGGGTGAACACTGAAGCTTTCTTT. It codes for CASSRGDREWVNTEAFF.